The source of this T cell receptor beta chain is a study of cytomegalovirus exposure and HLA in healthy donors. General observations from the study: A list of 150 to 200 TCR beta chains associated with cytomegalovirus was given. According to a later analysis, TCR clusters from the first cohort tended to co-occur in the 90 to 150 validation repertoires. In vitro work confirmed that a few CMV-associated chains recognize CMV antigens.

Sequencing was performed with immunoSEQ multiplex PCR; in TCRdb, only in-frame clones are kept and a portion is missing. This sample has hundreds of thousands of clones, with just over 85% found just once. CDR1 MNHEY and CDR2 SMNVEV come from the germline V gene (reference sequence). V was cut by 10 bases and J by 0 bases, with 12 bases left in between. The CDR3 consists of 13 residues. Worth noting for this clone: Its antigen is still unknown.

This TCR derives from a young woman in good health and CMV-seronegative. Sequencing was done on a sample of PBMCs. This chain connects TRBV27 to TRBJ1-1, with D possibly matching TRBD1 (6 bases). The chain's CDR3 is CAIPGALNTEAFF. In DNA, the CDR3 is TGTGCCATTCCAGGGGCGTTGAACACTGAAGCTTTCTTT.